The clone carrying this T cell receptor beta chain occurred many times. Antigen specificity is unknown. TCRdb reprocessed the 5' RACE reads with MiXCR, giving one entry per CDR3 protein. This table has tens of thousands of distinct CDR3 sequences, less than 15% appearing once. The data belong to a study of spatial heterogeneity in lung cancer. Findings and caveats of the study: In blood, ubiquitous expanded tumor TCRs appeared more at resection than follow-up.

The sample's time point: sample taken at primary tumor resection. Untreated early-stage non-small cell lung cancer patients, approximately 76 in total, were the donors. Between the trimmed V and J ends, which lost 0 bases and 0 bases, there was a span of 12 bases. CDR1 and CDR2 from the germline V gene are SGDLS and YYNGEE. The CDR3 spans 16 residues. This clonotype was obtained from a male donor with early-stage non-small cell lung cancer. The source material was PBMCs, sampled at surgery. V is TRBV9 and J is TRBJ2-5, with D perhaps matching TRBD1 (5 bases). The CDR3 nucleotides are TGTGCCAGCAGCGTAGATGGGGCAGTCCACCAAGAGACCCAGTACTTC. The encoded protein is CASSVDGAVHQETQYF.